This TCR beta chain was found in a study of T-cell memory formation after mild COVID-19. Study-level points and caveats: Most CD4+ clones that shrank were in CM and EM, while CD8+ ones turned up in EMRA.

5'RACE primed at constant segments yielded TCR alpha and TCR beta cDNA libraries bearing sample barcodes and UMIs. TCRdb reanalysed the 5' RACE reads using MiXCR and keeps one entry per CDR3 protein. The data show 55,000 to 75,000 distinct CDR3 sequences, 25% to 35% seen once. Details on this clonotype: Its antigen is undetermined.

Germline-derived CDR1 and CDR2 are SGHRS and YFSETQ. Trimming removed 2 bases from V and 5 bases from J, with 17 bases in between. CDR3 size: 16 residues. The receptor's source is a man aged 18 to 30 who had mild COVID-19 (a few samples of this study predate the infection). Cell type and time point are not known. The sequenced sample consisted of PBMCs or a T cell subset sorted from them (not recorded which). The V call is TRBV5-1, the J call TRBJ2-1; TRBD1 is a possible D gene (5 bases). CDR3 sequence: CASSFTLRQGNNEQFF. The CDR3 region has the DNA TGCGCCAGCAGCTTTACCTTGAGGCAGGGTAACAATGAGCAGTTCTTC.